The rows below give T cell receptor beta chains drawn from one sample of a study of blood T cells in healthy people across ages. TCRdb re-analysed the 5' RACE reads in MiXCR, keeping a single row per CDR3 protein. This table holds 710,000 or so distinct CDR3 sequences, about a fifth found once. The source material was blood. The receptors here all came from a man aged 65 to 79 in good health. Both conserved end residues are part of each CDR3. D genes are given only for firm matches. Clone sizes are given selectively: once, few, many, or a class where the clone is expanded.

cdr3_nt: TGTGCCAGCAGCTTAGTAGCGAGGGGCACTGAAGCTTTCTTT; cdr3_aa: CASSLVARGTEAFF; v_call: TRBV7-9; d_call: -; clone_size: -; j_call: TRBJ1-1
cdr3_nt: TGCGCCAGCAGTGACAACAGACAAATAGTTGCCAAAAACATTCAGTACTTC; cdr3_aa: CASSDNRQIVAKNIQYF; v_call: TRBV10-2; d_call: -; clone_size: -; j_call: TRBJ2-4
cdr3_nt: TGCGCCAGCAGCTGGGGGACTAGTGGGAATGAGCAGTTCTTC; cdr3_aa: CASSWGTSGNEQFF; v_call: TRBV5-1; d_call: TRBD2; clone_size: few; j_call: TRBJ2-1
cdr3_nt: TGTGCCAGCAGCCTTACTAGCGGTATAACCTCTGGGGCCAACGTCCTGACTTTC; cdr3_aa: CASSLTSGITSGANVLTF; v_call: TRBV7-2; d_call: TRBD2; clone_size: -; j_call: TRBJ2-6
cdr3_nt: TGCGCCAGCAGCCCGGGACTCCTTGACGTCCCCGGCGAGCAGTACTTC; cdr3_aa: CASSPGLLDVPGEQYF; v_call: TRBV5-1; d_call: -; clone_size: -; j_call: TRBJ2-7
cdr3_nt: TGCGCCAGCAGCCCCATTAGGACAGGGGCAGATACGCAGTATTTT; cdr3_aa: CASSPIRTGADTQYF; v_call: TRBV5-1; d_call: TRBD1; clone_size: -; j_call: TRBJ2-3
cdr3_nt: TGTGCCACCAGTGATACGGAGCAAGAGACCCAGTACTTC; cdr3_aa: CATSDTEQETQYF; v_call: TRBV24-1; d_call: -; clone_size: -; j_call: TRBJ2-5
cdr3_nt: TGCGCCAGCAGCCACCCAGGGCAAGAAGAGACCCAGTACTTC; cdr3_aa: CASSHPGQEETQYF; v_call: TRBV5-1; d_call: -; clone_size: -; j_call: TRBJ2-5
cdr3_nt: TGCGCCAGCAGCCAAGGGGAGGACAACTCCTACAATGAGCAGTTCTTC; cdr3_aa: CASSQGEDNSYNEQFF; v_call: TRBV4-1; d_call: -; clone_size: -; j_call: TRBJ2-1
cdr3_nt: TGTGCCAGCAGCCAAGTCGGACGAAGAAATCAGCCCCAGCATTTT; cdr3_aa: CASSQVGRRNQPQHF; v_call: TRBV4-2; d_call: -; clone_size: few; j_call: TRBJ1-5
cdr3_nt: TGCGCCAGCAGCGGGGGAGTTCCTAGCACAGATACGCAGTATTTT; cdr3_aa: CASSGGVPSTDTQYF; v_call: TRBV5-1; d_call: -; clone_size: many; j_call: TRBJ2-3
cdr3_nt: TGTGCCACACAACCTGGGCTACTCTACGAGCAGTACTTC; cdr3_aa: CATQPGLLYEQYF; v_call: TRBV28; d_call: -; clone_size: few; j_call: TRBJ2-7
cdr3_nt: TGCAGTGCTAGAGATCAGAGGGGTAATGAGCAGTTCTTC; cdr3_aa: CSARDQRGNEQFF; v_call: TRBV20-1; d_call: -; clone_size: -; j_call: TRBJ2-1
cdr3_nt: TGCAGCTCGTTCAGTAGCACAGATACGCAGTATTTT; cdr3_aa: CSSFSSTDTQYF; v_call: TRBV29-1; d_call: -; clone_size: few; j_call: TRBJ2-3